A single sample gave rise to the 32 T cell receptor beta chains below, sequenced in a study of CD8 T cells in ankylosing spondylitis. TCRdb called the 5' RACE reads again in MiXCR, with one record for every CDR3 protein. The sample lists fewer than 200,000 distinct CDR3 sequences; about 16% were seen once. The sequenced sample consisted of blood, either unsorted or a sorted T cell fraction (not recorded which). These TCRs come from a male donor with ankylosing spondylitis or in good health (not recorded which).

This clonotype was found many times. The chain carries TRBV12-3 or TRBV12-4 and TRBJ2-7, with TRBD2 matching 14 bases. The V gene end was trimmed by 5 bases and the J gene end by 1 base; junction bases not matched to a gene: 7. This CDR3 contains 17 residues. Here the CDR3 DNA reads TGTGCCAGCAGTCCCGGGACTAGCGGGAGTTGGTCCTACGAGCAGTACTTC. Protein product: CASSPGTSGSWSYEQYF.

This clonotype was seen repeatedly, ten times or more. This chain connects TRBV12-3 or TRBV12-4 to TRBJ2-1, with 8 bases fitting TRBD2. The CDR3 is 14 amino acids. The V gene end was trimmed by 7 bases and the J gene end by 8 bases; junction bases not matched to a gene: 10. As DNA, the CDR3 is TGTGCCAGCACCATCTTCGGGACTAGAGATGAGCAGTTCTTC. This sequence encodes CASTIFGTRDEQFF.

This clonotype was counted many times. The chain is built from TRBV5-5 and TRBJ1-2; 7 positions match TRBD1. Germline assignment: CDR1 SGHKS and CDR2 YYEKEE (reference sequence). V shed 4 bases, J shed 5 bases, and the junction held 11 bases outside the gene matches. The CDR3 is 15 residues long. The CDR3 sequence: CASSQTGTAIYGYTF. The CDR3, as DNA: TGTGCCAGCAGCCAGACCGGGACAGCTATATATGGCTACACCTTC.

V usage is TRBV28 and J usage is TRBJ2-1; 7 bases align to TRBD1. Germline assignment: CDR1 MDHEN and CDR2 SYDVKM. V lost 5 bases and J lost 8; bases outside the gene matches: 6. The CDR3 length is 13 residues. CDR3 amino acids: CASSGDRAHEQFF. Written as DNA, the CDR3 is TGTGCCAGCAGTGGCGACAGGGCCCATGAGCAGTTCTTC.

This clonotype was found a few times. This sequence joins TRBV6-1 and TRBJ1-6, with D hard to call. Trimming removed 10 bases at V and 0 bases at J, with 13 bases between. The germline gives CDR1 MNHNS, CDR2 SASEGT. The CDR3 extends over 15 amino acids. The CDR3 is CATRARHSYNSPLHF. DNA for the CDR3: TGTGCCACCCGAGCCCGACACTCCTATAATTCACCCCTCCACTTT.

At least ten counts were recorded for this clonotype. The chain recombines TRBV20-1 with TRBJ2-7; 9 nucleotides agree with TRBD2. Germline V gene sequence: CDR1 DFQATT, CDR2 SNEGSKA (reference sequence). The CDR3 sequence is 14 residues long. Trimming at V came to 6 bases and at J to 4 bases, leaving 10 bases not matched to a gene. In nucleotides, the CDR3 is TGCAGTGCCAACTCGGAAGCGGGAGGATACGAGCAGTACTTC. Translated, it gives CSANSEAGGYEQYF.

The chain couples TRBV20-1 to TRBJ2-2; 9 nucleotides match TRBD2. V lost 3 bases, J lost 2 bases, and 19 bases stayed unmatched. The CDR3 sequence is 20 residues long. Germline-derived CDR1 and CDR2 are DFQATT and SNEGSKA (reference sequence). The CDR3 region has the DNA TGCAGTGCTAGCGGGGTAGCGGGAGTAAAAGATATTCCCAACACCGGGGAGCTGTTTTTT. This encodes CSASGVAGVKDIPNTGELFF.

The CDR3 reads CSVVYRGSYEQYF. Written as DNA, the CDR3 is TGCAGCGTTGTATACAGGGGGTCCTACGAGCAGTACTTC. V and J are TRBV29-1 and TRBJ2-7; 8 bases line up with TRBD1. With 4 bases clipped from V and 1 base from J, the junction kept 3 bases outside the gene matches. The CDR3 has 13 residues. Looked up from germline, CDR1 is SQVTM and CDR2 is ANQGSEA.

This clonotype occurred many times. J is TRBJ2-3 and V is TRBV5-1; D gene ambiguous. The CDR3 extends over 16 amino acids. Germline CDR1 is SGHRS and CDR2 is YFSETQ. Trimming stripped 4 bases from V and 2 bases from J, with 17 bases between. CDR3 DNA: TGCGCCAGCAGCCTTGTCCTAGTGGTTCCCACAGATACGCAGTATTTT. Translating gives CASSLVLVVPTDTQYF.

This clonotype was detected many times. J is TRBJ2-7 and V is TRBV20-1; TRBD2 might be the D (6 bases). The CDR3 sequence is 13 residues long. Looked up from germline, CDR1 is DFQATT and CDR2 is SNEGSKA (reference sequence). V shed 3 bases and J shed 0 bases, with 9 bases lying between them. The DNA for the CDR3 is TGCAGTGCTAGTCCCGGGAGCTCCTACGAGCAGTACTTC. Amino acids: CSASPGSSYEQYF.

In this sample, this clonotype turned up many times. The chain uses TRBV29-1 and TRBJ1-1; D uncertain. CDR3 size: 8 residues. The V gene lost 4 bases and the J gene lost 10 bases, with 4 bases spanning the gap. Germline V gene data show CDR1 as SQVTM and CDR2 as ANQGSEA. For the CDR3, the DNA is TGCAGCGTTGCGCGAGCTTTCTTT. This translates into CSVARAFF. The full variable domain, with the rest looked up from reference TRBV29-1 and TRBJ1-1, is SAVISQKPSRDICQRGTSLTIQCQVDSQVTMMFWYRQQPGQSLTLIATANQGSEATYESGFVIDKFPISRPNLTFSTLTVSNMSPEDSSIYLCSVARAFFGQGTRLTVV.

The chain couples TRBV18 to TRBJ2-1; D possibly uses TRBD1 or TRBD2 (6 bases each). Trimming took 5 bases from V and 5 from J, leaving 10 bases between them. The germline gives CDR1 KGHSH, CDR2 LQKENI. The CDR3 has 13 residues. The CDR3 coding sequence is TGTGCCAGCTCAAAGGGGGGTAACAATGAGCAGTTCTTC. As protein: CASSKGGNNEQFF.

This clonotype has a count of ten or more. The J gene is TRBJ1-2, the V gene TRBV20-1, with 8 bases identical to TRBD1. Per germline, CDR1 DFQATT and CDR2 SNEGSKA (reference sequence). This CDR3 contains 14 residues. Trimming cost V 4 bases and J 4 bases; bases outside gene matches: 8. The CDR3 bases are TGCAGTGCTAAGCCCCCGGGACAGGTCTATGGCTACACCTTC. Translation gives CSAKPPGQVYGYTF.

The V and J genes are TRBV5-2 and TRBJ2-5; TRBD1, the table's D call, was not compared with the DNA. TRBV5-2 is labeled a pseudogene. The CDR3 runs 14 residues. CDR3 residues: CASSLQAPQETQYF. The CDR3 DNA sequence: TGTGCCAGCAGCTTACAGGCACCCCAAGAGACCCAGTACTTC.

The sample holds many counts of this clonotype. CDR3 in DNA: TGCGCCAGCAGCTTGGGGACGTTCTCCTACAATGAGCAGTTCTTC. As protein: CASSLGTFSYNEQFF. V and J are TRBV5-1 and TRBJ2-1; D is unresolved. V dropped 0 bases and J dropped 0 bases, with 7 bases sitting between them. The germline V gene has CDR1 SGHRS and CDR2 YFSETQ. CDR3 length: 15 residues.

As to this clonotype: A much larger clone sits a single nucleotide away, making a read error possible. The chain is built from TRBV5-1 and TRBJ2-1; a weak D match, TRBD2 (5 bases). Germline CDR1 and CDR2: SGHRS and YFSETQ. CDR3 length: 15 amino acids. The CDR3 here is CARSLGMRSAGEQFF. CDR3 nucleotides: TGCGCCAGAAGCTTGGGTATGCGTAGCGCGGGTGAGCAGTTCTTC.

This clonotype was detected a few times. This sequence joins TRBV11-3 and TRBJ2-5; TRBD1 agrees at 7 bases. J lost 0 bases, V lost 5 bases, and 3 bases had no gene match. Per germline, CDR1 SGHNT and CDR2 YENEEA. The CDR3 covers 14 residues. CDR3 bases: TGTGCCAGCAGCCCGGGACAGTACCAAGAGACCCAGTACTTC. It is translated as CASSPGQYQETQYF.

This clonotype was seen ten or more times. The chain links TRBV5-1 to TRBJ1-5, with D uncertain. In germline, CDR1 is SGHRS, CDR2 YFSETQ. The CDR3 extends over 13 amino acids. Trimming left V 0 bases short and J 7 bases short, with 8 bases between. The CDR3 DNA follows: TGCGCCAGCAGCTTGGTCCCCGACCAGCCCCAGCATTTT. Translating gives CASSLVPDQPQHF.

The chain is built from TRBV7-9 and TRBJ2-7, with D possibly matching TRBD1 (6 bases). The V end lost 1 base, the J end lost 3 bases, and 7 bases lay between the germline ends. The CDR3 is 13 amino acids. Germline V CDR1 and CDR2: SEHNR, FQNEAQ (reference sequence). The chain's CDR3 is CASSLEGDYEQYF. CDR3 sequence (DNA): TGTGCCAGCAGCTTAGAGGGGGACTACGAGCAGTACTTC.

Ten or more counts support this clonotype. At one end the junction does not follow the germline gene, possibly because of a read error. The genes are TRBV5-5 and TRBJ2-1; TRBD1 is a possible D gene (6 bases). The CDR3 covers 13 residues. CDR1 and CDR2 (germline): SGHKS, YYEKEE (reference sequence). CDR3 amino acids: CASSLAEVQGPSF. CDR3 coding DNA: TGTGCCAGCAGCTTGGCCGAGGTACAGGGCCCCTCCTTC.

This clonotype was seen at least ten times. The chain joins TRBV15 to TRBJ2-2; D not certain. The CDR3 extends over 17 amino acids. Germline CDR1 LNHNV, CDR2 YYDKDF (reference sequence). V gave up 1 base and J gave up 1 base, with 13 bases separating them. As DNA, the CDR3 is TGTGCCACCAGCAGAGGGGGTCGAGTACTGAACACCGGGGAGCTGTTTTTT. Encoded protein: CATSRGGRVLNTGELFF.

This clonotype was found a few times. The V gene is TRBV20-1, the J gene TRBJ1-3; D unresolved. V gave up 6 bases and J gave up 2 bases, with 17 bases separating them. The CDR3 has 15 amino acids. Germline V gene lookup returns CDR1 DFQATT and CDR2 SNEGSKA (reference sequence). CDR3 sequence: CSAGRRPVAGNTIYF. CDR3 bases: TGCAGTGCGGGCCGGAGGCCAGTCGCTGGAAACACCATATATTTT.

This clonotype was seen only a few times. The rearrangement links TRBV18 to TRBJ2-5; 10 positions match TRBD2. CDR1 and CDR2 from the germline V gene are KGHSH and LQKENI. The CDR3 runs 18 residues. J gave up 4 bases and V 0 bases, and 11 bases lay outside the gene matches. The CDR3 here is CASSPPSTSGILGETQYF. The CDR3 bases are TGTGCCAGCTCACCACCGTCTACTAGCGGGATTCTTGGAGAGACCCAGTACTTC. Based on the CDR3 plus reference TRBV18 and TRBJ2-5, the full variable domain is NAGVMQNPRHLVRRRGQEARLRCSPMKGHSHVYWYRQLPEEGLKFMVYLQKENIIDESGMPKERFSAEFPKEGPSILRIQQVVRGDSAAYFCASSPPSTSGILGETQYFGPGTRLLVL.

There are a few counts of this clonotype. The chain has TRBV14 and TRBJ2-1; TRBD2 matches at 7 bases. CDR1 and CDR2 (germline): SGHDN, FVKESK. The CDR3 totals 13 residues. Germline trimming cut 4 bases from V and 6 bases from J; bases unmatched to any gene: 3. The CDR3 coding sequence is TGTGCCAGCAGCCCCTGGACTAGCAATGAGCAGTTCTTC. Encoded protein: CASSPWTSNEQFF.

This clonotype has a count of ten or more. The chain has TRBV6-1 and TRBJ1-1, with 7 bases fitting TRBD1. Trimming cost V 5 bases and J 0 bases; bases outside gene matches: 9. Germline lookup yields CDR1 MNHNS and CDR2 SASEGT. This CDR3 has 16 amino acids. CDR3 DNA sequence: TGTGCCAGCAGTCGGACAGGAACAGGGATGAACACTGAAGCTTTCTTT. This translates into CASSRTGTGMNTEAFF.

This clonotype was counted only a few times. V and J are TRBV20-1 and TRBJ2-4; either TRBD1 or TRBD2 may fit D (6 bases each). Germline V gives CDR1 DFQATT, CDR2 SNEGSKA (reference sequence). The CDR3 sequence is 13 residues long. V was cut by 6 bases and J by 9 bases, with 18 bases left in between. CDR3 bases: TGCAGTGCACCGGGGGCCCTCATGAGCATTCAGTACTTC. This translates into CSAPGALMSIQYF.

This clonotype has a handful of counts. V usage is TRBV29-1 and J usage is TRBJ2-7, with D perhaps assigned TRBD1 or TRBD2 (5 bases each). Germline V gene lookup returns CDR1 SQVTM and CDR2 ANQGSEA. The CDR3 loop spans 15 amino acids. Between the trimmed V and J ends, which lost 0 bases and 4 bases, there was a span of 16 bases. In DNA, the CDR3 is TGCAGCGTTGAAGATTTCTCGGGACGGAGATACGAGCAGTACTTC. This codes for CSVEDFSGRRYEQYF.

The rearrangement links TRBV20-1 to TRBJ2-1; the match to TRBD2 covers 8 bases. The V segment lost 6 bases and the J segment 2 bases; nucleotides outside the gene matches: 9. The length of the CDR3 is 15 residues. The germline V gene encodes CDR1 DFQATT and CDR2 SNEGSKA (reference sequence). The CDR3: CSALTSGRTYNEQFF. The DNA for the CDR3 is TGCAGTGCACTTACTAGCGGAAGGACCTACAATGAGCAGTTCTTC.

A few counts support this clonotype. This chain joins TRBV3-1 and TRBJ2-5; TRBD1 aligns across 7 bases. Trimming removed 1 base from V and 4 bases from J; junction bases left unmatched: 3. Germline lookup yields CDR1 LGHDT and CDR2 YNNKEL (reference sequence). The CDR3 extends over 14 amino acids. The CDR3 region is CASSQAAGGETQYF. CDR3 sequence (DNA): TGTGCCAGCAGCCAAGCGGCAGGGGGAGAGACCCAGTACTTC.

This clonotype has just a few counts. This chain joins TRBV29-1 and TRBJ2-1; 10 positions match TRBD2. The germline gives CDR1 SQVTM, CDR2 ANQGSEA. The J segment lost 9 bases and the V segment lost 2 bases, leaving 10 bases of the junction unmatched. The CDR3 covers 15 residues. CDR3 DNA sequence: TGCAGCGTTGAAAGGCGCCTAGCGGGAGCGGGTGAGCAGTTCTTC. Translated: CSVERRLAGAGEQFF.

Comments on this clonotype: A read error is possible here, since a much larger clone lies one base away. This chain uses TRBV12-3 or TRBV12-4 with TRBJ2-1; TRBD2 matches 7 bases. The junction had 6 bases not matched to a gene; V was cut back by 2 bases and J by 5 bases. The CDR3 runs to 15 residues. Written as DNA, the CDR3 is TGTGCCAGCAGTTTAATAAGCGGGGCTCACAATGAGCAGTTCTTC. Translating gives CASSLISGAHNEQFF.

This clonotype was counted many times. The chain is built from TRBV12-3 or TRBV12-4 and TRBJ1-1; D call uncertain. The CDR3 spans 12 residues. The V end was cut by 3 bases, the J end by 4 bases, with 6 bases between. CDR3 sequence: CASSFRATEAFF. CDR3 DNA: TGTGCCAGCAGTTTCCGGGCCACTGAAGCTTTCTTT.